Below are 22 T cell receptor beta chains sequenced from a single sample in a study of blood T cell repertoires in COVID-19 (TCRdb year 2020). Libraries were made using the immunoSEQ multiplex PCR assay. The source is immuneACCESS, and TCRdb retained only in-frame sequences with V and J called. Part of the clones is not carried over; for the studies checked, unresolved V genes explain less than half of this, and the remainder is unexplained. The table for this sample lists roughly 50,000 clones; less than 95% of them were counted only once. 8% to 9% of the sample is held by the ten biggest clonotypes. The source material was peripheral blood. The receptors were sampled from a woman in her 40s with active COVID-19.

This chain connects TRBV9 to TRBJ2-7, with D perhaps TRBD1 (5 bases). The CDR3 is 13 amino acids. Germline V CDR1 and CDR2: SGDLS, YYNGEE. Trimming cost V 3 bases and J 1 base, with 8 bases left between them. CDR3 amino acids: CASSAGISYEQYF. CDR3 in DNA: TGTGCCAGCAGCGCAGGGATTTCCTACGAGCAGTACTTC.

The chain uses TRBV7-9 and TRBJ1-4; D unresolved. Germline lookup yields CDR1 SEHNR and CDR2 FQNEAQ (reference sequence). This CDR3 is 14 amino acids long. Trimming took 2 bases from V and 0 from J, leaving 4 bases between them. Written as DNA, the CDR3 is TGTGCCAGCAGCTTACAGTCAACTAATGAAAAACTGTTTTTT. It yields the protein CASSLQSTNEKLFF.

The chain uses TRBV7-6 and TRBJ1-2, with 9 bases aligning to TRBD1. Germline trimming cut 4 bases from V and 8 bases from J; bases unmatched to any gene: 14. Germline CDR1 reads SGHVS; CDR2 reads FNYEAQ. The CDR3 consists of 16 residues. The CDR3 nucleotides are TGTGCCAGCAGCTGGAATCCCGAACAGGGGGCTTCGGGCTACACCTTC. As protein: CASSWNPEQGASGYTF.

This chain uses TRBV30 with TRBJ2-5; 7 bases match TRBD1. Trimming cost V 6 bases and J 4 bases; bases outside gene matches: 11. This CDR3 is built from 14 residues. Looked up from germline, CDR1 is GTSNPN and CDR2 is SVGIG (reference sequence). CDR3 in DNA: TGTGCCTGCTTTGTAGGACAGGCGAGAGAGACCCAGTACTTC. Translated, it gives CACFVGQARETQYF.

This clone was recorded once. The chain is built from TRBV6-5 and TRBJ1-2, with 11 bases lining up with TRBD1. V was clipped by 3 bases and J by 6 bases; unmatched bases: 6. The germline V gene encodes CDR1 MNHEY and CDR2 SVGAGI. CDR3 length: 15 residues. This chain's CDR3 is CASSYSGTGGNGYTF. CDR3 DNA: TGTGCCAGCAGTTATTCCGGGACAGGGGGTAATGGCTACACCTTC.

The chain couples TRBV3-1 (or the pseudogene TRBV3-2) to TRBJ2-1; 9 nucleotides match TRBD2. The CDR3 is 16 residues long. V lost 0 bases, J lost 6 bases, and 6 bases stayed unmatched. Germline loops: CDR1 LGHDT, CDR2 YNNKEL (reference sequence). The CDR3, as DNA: TGTGCCAGCAGCCAAGAACACAGCGGGGGGCTCAATGAGCAGTTCTTC. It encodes CASSQEHSGGLNEQFF.

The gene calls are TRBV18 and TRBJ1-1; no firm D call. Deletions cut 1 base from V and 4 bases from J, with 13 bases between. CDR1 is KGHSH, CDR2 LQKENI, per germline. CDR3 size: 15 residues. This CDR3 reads CASSPREGEGTEAFF. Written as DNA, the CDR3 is TGTGCCAGCTCACCACGGGAGGGCGAGGGCACTGAAGCTTTCTTT. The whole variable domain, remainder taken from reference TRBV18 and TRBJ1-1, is NAGVMQNPRHLVRRRGQEARLRCSPMKGHSHVYWYRQLPEEGLKFMVYLQKENIIDESGMPKERFSAEFPKEGPSILRIQQVVRGDSAAYFCASSPREGEGTEAFFGQGTRLTVV.

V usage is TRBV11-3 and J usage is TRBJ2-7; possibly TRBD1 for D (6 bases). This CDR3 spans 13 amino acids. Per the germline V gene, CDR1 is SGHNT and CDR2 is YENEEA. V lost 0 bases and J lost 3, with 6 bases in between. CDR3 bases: TGTGCCAGCAGCTTAGAACAGGGCTACGAGCAGTACTTC. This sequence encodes CASSLEQGYEQYF.

The CDR3 reads CASSVVASGGQETQYF. Written as DNA, the CDR3 is TGTGCCAGCAGCGTAGTGGCTAGCGGGGGCCAAGAGACCCAGTACTTC. The V and J genes are TRBV9 and TRBJ2-5; 10 nucleotides agree with TRBD2. CDR3 size: 16 residues. Germline V gene data show CDR1 as SGDLS and CDR2 as YYNGEE. Trimming took 0 bases from V and 1 from J; bases not matched to a gene: 3.

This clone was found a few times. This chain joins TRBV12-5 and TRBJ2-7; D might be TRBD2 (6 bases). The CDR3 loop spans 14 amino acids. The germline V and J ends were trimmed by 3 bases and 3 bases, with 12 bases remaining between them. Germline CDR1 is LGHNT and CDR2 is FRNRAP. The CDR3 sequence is CASGFWRGNYEQYF. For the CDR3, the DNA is TGTGCTAGTGGTTTCTGGCGGGGAAACTACGAGCAGTACTTC. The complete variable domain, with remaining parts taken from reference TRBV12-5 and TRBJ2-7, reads DARVTQTPRHKVTEMGQEVTMRCQPILGHNTVFWYRQTMMQGLELLAYFRNRAPLDDSGMPKDRFSAEMPDATLATLKIQPSEPRDSAVYFCASGFWRGNYEQYFGPGTRLTVT.

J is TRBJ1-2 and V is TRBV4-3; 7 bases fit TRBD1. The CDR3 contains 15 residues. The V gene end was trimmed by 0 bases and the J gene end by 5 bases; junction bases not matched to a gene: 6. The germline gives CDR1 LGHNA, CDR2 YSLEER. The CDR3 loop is CASSQDWRDRYGYTF. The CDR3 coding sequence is TGCGCCAGCAGCCAAGATTGGAGGGACAGATATGGCTACACCTTC.

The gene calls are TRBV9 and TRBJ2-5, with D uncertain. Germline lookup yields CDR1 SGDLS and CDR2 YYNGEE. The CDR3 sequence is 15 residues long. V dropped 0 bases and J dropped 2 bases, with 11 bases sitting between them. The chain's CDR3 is CASSVAPGRQETQYF. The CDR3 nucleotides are TGTGCCAGCAGCGTAGCTCCCGGCAGGCAAGAGACCCAGTACTTC.

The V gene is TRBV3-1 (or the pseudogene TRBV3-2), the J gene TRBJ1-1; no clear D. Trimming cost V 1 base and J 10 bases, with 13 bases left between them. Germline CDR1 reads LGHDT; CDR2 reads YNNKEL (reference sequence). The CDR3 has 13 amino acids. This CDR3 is CASSQATQSGAFF. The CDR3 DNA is TGTGCCAGCAGCCAAGCGACCCAAAGCGGAGCTTTCTTT.

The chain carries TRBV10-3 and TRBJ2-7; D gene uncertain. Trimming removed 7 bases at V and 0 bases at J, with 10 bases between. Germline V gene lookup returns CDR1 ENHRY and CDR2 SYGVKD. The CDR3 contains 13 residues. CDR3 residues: CAIKEHSSYEQYF. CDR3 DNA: TGTGCCATCAAGGAACACAGCTCCTACGAGCAGTACTTC.

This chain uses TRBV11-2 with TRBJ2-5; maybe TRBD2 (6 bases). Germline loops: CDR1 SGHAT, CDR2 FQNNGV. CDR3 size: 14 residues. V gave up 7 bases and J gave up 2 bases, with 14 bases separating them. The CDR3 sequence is CASNPGTSQETQYF. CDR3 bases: TGTGCCAGCAACCCCGGGACTTCTCAAGAGACCCAGTACTTC.

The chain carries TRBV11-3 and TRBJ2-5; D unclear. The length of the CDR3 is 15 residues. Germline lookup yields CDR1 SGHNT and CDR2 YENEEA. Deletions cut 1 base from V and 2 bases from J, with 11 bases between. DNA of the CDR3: TGTGCCAGCAGCTTAGGCCAAAACTCTCAAGAGACCCAGTACTTC. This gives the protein CASSLGQNSQETQYF. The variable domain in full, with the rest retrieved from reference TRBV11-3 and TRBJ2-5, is EAGVVQSPRYKIIEKKQPVAFWCNPISGHNTLYWYLQNLGQGPELLIRYENEEAVDDSQLPKDRFSAERLKGVDSTLKIQPAELGDSAVYLCASSLGQNSQETQYFGPGTRLLVL.

CDR3 nucleotide sequence: TGTGCCAGCAGTGACTTCCCGGACAGTAGCAATCAGCCCCAGCATTTT. Its protein product is CASSDFPDSSNQPQHF. The V and J genes are TRBV6-4 and TRBJ1-5, with D possibly being TRBD1 (6 bases). Germline V gene lookup returns CDR1 MRHNA and CDR2 SNTAGT. V dropped 1 base and J dropped 0 bases, with 10 bases sitting between them. This CDR3 is 16 amino acids long.

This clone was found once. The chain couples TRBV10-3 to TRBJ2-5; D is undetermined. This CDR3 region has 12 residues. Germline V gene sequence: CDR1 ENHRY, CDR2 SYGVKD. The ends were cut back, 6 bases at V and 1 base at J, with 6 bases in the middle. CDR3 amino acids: CAIRGTQETQYF. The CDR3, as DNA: TGTGCCATCAGGGGCACCCAAGAGACCCAGTACTTC.

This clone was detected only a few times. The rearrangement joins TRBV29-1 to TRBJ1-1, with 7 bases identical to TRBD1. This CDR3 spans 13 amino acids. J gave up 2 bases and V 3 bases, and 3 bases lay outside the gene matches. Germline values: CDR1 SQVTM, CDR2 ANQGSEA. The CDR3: CSVDVGGNTEAFF. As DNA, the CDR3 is TGCAGCGTTGACGTAGGGGGCAACACTGAAGCTTTCTTT.

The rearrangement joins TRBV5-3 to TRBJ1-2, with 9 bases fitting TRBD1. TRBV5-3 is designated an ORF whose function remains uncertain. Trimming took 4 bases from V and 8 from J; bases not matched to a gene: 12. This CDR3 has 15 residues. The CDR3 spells CARSGRNRGRRGYTF. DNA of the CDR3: TGTGCCAGAAGCGGACGAAACAGGGGGCGCAGAGGCTACACCTTC.

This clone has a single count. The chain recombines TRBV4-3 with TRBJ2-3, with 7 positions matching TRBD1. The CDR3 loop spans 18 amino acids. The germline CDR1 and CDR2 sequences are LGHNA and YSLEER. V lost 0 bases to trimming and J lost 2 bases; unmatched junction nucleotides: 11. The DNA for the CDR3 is TGCGCCAGCAGCCAAGAACCCCCCGGACAGGCTACCACAGATACGCAGTATTTT. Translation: CASSQEPPGQATTDTQYF.

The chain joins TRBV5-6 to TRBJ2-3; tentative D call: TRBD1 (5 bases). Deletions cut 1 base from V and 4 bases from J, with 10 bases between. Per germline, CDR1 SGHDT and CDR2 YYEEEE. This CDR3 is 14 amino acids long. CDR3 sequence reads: CASSLPQGPDTQYF. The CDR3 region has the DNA TGTGCCAGCAGCTTGCCTCAGGGCCCAGATACGCAGTATTTT.